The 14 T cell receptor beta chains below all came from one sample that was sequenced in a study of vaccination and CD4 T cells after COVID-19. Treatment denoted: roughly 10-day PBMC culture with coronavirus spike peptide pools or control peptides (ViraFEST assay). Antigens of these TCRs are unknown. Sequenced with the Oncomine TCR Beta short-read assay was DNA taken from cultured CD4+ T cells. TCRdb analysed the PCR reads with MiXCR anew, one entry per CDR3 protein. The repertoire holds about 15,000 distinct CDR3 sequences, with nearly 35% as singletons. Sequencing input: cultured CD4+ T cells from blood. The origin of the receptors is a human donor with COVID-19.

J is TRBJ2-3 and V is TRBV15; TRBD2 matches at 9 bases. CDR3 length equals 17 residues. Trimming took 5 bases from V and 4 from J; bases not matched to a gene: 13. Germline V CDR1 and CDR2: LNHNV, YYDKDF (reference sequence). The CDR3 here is CATSAPRGAGGPDTQYF. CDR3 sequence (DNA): TGTGCCACCAGCGCCCCCCGGGGAGCGGGGGGACCAGATACGCAGTATTTT. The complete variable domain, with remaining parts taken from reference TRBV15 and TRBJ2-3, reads DAMVIQNPRYQVTQFGKPVTLSCSQTLNHNVMYWYQQKSSQAPKLLFHYYDKDFNNEADTPDNFQSRRPNTSFCFLDIRSPGLGDTAMYLCATSAPRGAGGPDTQYFGPGTRLTVL.

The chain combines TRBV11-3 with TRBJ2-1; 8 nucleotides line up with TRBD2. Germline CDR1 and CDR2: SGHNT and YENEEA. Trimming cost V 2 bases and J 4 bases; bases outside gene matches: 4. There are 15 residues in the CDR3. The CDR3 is CASSLLAGQYNEQFF. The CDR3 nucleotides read TGTGCCAGCAGCTTACTAGCGGGTCAATACAATGAGCAGTTCTTC.

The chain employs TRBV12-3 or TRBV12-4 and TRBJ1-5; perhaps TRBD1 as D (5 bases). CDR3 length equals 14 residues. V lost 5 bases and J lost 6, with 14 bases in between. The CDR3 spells CASSAGTSGQPQHF. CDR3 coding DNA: TGTGCCAGCAGTGCAGGGACTAGCGGTCAGCCCCAGCATTTT.

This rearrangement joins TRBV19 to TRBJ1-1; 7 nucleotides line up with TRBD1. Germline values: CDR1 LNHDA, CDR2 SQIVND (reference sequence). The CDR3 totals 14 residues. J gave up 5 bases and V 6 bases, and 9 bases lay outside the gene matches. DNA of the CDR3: TGTGCCAGTAGCCCGGCAGGGGGTAGTACTGAAGCTTTCTTT. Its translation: CASSPAGGSTEAFF.

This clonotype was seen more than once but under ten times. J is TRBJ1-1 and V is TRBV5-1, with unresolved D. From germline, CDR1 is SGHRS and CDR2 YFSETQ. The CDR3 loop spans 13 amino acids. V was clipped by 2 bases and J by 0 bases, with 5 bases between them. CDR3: CASSLTLNTEAFF. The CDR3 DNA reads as TGCGCCAGCAGCTTAACACTGAACACTGAAGCTTTCTTT.

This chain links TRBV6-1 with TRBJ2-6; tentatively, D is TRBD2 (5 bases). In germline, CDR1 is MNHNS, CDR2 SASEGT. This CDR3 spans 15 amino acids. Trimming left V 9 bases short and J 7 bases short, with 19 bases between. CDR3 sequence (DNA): TGTGCCAGTCGAGGAGGAGGCGGATATGCCAACGTCCTGACTTTC. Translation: CASRGGGGYANVLTF.

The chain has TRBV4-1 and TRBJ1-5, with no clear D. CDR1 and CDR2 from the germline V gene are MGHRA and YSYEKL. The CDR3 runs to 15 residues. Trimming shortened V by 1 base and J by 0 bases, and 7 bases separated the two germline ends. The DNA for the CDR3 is TGCGCCAGCAGCCAAGTCCGGGATAGCAATCAGCCCCAGCATTTT. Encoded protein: CASSQVRDSNQPQHF.

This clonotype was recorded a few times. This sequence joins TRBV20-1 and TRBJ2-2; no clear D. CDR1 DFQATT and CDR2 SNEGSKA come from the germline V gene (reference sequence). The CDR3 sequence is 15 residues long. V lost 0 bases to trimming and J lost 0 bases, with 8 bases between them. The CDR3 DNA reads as TGCAGTGCTAGAGATCGCCGAACGAACACCGGGGAGCTGTTTTTT. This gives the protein CSARDRRTNTGELFF.

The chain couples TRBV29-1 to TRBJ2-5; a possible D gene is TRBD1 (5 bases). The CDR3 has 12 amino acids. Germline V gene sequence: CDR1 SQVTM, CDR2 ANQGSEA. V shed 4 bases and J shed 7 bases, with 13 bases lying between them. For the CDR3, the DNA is TGCAGCGTTGGAATACAGCAGGGGACCCAGTACTTC. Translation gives CSVGIQQGTQYF.

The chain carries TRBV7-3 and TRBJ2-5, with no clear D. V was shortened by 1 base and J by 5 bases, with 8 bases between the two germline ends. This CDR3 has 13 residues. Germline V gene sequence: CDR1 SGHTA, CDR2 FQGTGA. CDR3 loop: CASSLSGRETQYF. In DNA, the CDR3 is TGTGCCAGCAGCTTAAGTGGTCGGGAGACCCAGTACTTC.

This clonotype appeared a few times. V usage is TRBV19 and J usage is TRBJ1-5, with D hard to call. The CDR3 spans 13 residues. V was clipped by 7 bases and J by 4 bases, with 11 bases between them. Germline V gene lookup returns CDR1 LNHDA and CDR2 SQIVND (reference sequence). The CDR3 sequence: CASKVAENQPQHF. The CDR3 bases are TGTGCCAGTAAGGTAGCAGAAAATCAGCCCCAGCATTTT.

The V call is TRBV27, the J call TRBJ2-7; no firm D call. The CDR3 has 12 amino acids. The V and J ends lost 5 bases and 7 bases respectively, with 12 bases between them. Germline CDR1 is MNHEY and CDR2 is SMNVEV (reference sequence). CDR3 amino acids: CASSGHKREQYF. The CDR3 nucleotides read TGTGCCAGCAGTGGGCACAAACGGGAGCAGTACTTC.

The CDR3 nucleotides are TGTGCCAGCACCGGACGGACAGGGACTAACTATGGCTACACCTTC. This translates into CASTGRTGTNYGYTF. The chain is built from TRBV12-3 or TRBV12-4 and TRBJ1-2; TRBD1 matches at 8 bases. Trimming at V came to 7 bases and at J to 0 bases, leaving 7 bases not matched to a gene. CDR3 size: 15 residues.

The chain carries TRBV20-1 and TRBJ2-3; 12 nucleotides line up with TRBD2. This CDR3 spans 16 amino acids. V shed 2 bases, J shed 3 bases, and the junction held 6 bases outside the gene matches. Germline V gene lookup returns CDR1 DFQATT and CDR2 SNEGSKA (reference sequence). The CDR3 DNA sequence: TGCAGTGCTAGACAGGCTACTAGCGGGGGGACAGATACGCAGTATTTT. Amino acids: CSARQATSGGTDTQYF.